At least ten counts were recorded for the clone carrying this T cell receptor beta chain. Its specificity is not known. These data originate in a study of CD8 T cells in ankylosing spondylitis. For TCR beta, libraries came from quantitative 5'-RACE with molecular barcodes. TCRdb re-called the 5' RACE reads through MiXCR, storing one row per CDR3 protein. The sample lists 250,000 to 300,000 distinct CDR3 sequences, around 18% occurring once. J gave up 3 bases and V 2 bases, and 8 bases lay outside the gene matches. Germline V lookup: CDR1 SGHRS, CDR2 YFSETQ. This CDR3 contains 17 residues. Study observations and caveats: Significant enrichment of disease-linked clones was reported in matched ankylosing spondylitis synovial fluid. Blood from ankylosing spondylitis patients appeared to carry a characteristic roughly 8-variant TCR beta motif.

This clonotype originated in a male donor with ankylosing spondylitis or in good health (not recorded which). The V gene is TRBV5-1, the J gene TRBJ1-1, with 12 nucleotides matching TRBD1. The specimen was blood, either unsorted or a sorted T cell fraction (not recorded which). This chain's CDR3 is CASSFGTGGAQDTEAFF. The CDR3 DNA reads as TGCGCCAGCAGCTTCGGGACAGGGGGCGCCCAGGACACTGAAGCTTTCTTT.